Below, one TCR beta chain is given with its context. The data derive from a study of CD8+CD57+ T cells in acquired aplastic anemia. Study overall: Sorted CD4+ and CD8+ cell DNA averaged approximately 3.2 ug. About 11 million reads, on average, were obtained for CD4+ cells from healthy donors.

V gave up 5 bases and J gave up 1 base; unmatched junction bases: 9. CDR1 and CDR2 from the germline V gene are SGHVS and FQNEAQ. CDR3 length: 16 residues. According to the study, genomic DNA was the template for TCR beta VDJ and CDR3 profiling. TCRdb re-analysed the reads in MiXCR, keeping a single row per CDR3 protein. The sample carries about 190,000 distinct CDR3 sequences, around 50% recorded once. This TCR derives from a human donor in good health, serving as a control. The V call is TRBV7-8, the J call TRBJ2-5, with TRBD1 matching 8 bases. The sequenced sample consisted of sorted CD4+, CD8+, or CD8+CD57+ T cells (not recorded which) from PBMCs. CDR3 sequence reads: CASSPPGTGGQETQYF. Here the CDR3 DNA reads TGTGCCAGCAGCCCCCCCGGAACAGGGGGCCAAGAGACCCAGTACTTC.